A selection of T cell receptor beta chains follows, all from one sample in a study of technical replicates of blood from a few donors. Assay used: immunoSEQ multiplex PCR; TCRdb lists only in-frame clones, some missing. This table holds about 54,000 clones, 94% found once. Material for sequencing was T cells isolated from PBMCs. These receptors all stem from a human donor in good health. The CDR3 runs from the conserved cysteine through the conserved F or W. Fields, in order: V gene, clone size, J gene, D gene, CDR3 protein. The D gene is left open where the match is weak. Size values are once, few and many counts, or a class for expanded clones, and some rows have none.

TRBV29-1,NA,TRBJ2-2,NA,CSVPGTLNTGELFF
TRBV9,NA,TRBJ2-3,TRBD2,CASSVVSGGGALDTQYF
TRBV5-4,NA,TRBJ1-1,NA,CASSLRGGSTEAFF
TRBV9,NA,TRBJ2-1,TRBD2,CASSKRGGVNEQFF
TRBV7-9,NA,TRBJ2-2,NA,CASREGAGELFF
TRBV10-3,NA,TRBJ2-2,NA,CAISDPPAGSSGELFF
TRBV10-1,once,TRBJ2-1,NA,CASSKRGLSYNEQFF
TRBV29-1,NA,TRBJ2-5,TRBD2,CSVVRLAAEETQYF
TRBV6-6,NA,TRBJ2-3,NA,CASSYSSRVDTQYF
TRBV28,NA,TRBJ2-1,TRBD2,CASSIPGTSVQFF
TRBV12-5,NA,TRBJ2-4,NA,CASGWRIRGDKNIQYF
TRBV28,NA,TRBJ2-3,TRBD2,CASISGITDTQYF
TRBV5-1,NA,TRBJ2-3,TRBD2,CASRDSGTRGADTQYF
TRBV5-1,NA,TRBJ1-2,NA,CASSYRVEGGYTF
TRBV9,NA,TRBJ2-2,TRBD2,CASSVGTSRNTGELFF
TRBV5-4,NA,TRBJ2-7,TRBD2,CASSLAGLAYEQYF
TRBV6-6,NA,TRBJ1-2,NA,CASSSGVGGNYGYTF
TRBV6-5,NA,TRBJ2-1,NA,CASSTRVRGIF
TRBV10-3,NA,TRBJ1-1,NA,CAISINEGRDTEAFF
TRBV5-1,NA,TRBJ2-3,NA,CASSLDTADTDTQYF
TRBV5-4,NA,TRBJ2-7,NA,CASSRGGGREQYF
TRBV5-4,NA,TRBJ2-5,NA,CASTAAAQETQYF
TRBV7-9,NA,TRBJ1-5,NA,CASSLGLINQPQHF
TRBV5-4,NA,TRBJ2-7,NA,CASSQKQGRAEQYF
TRBV7-9,NA,TRBJ1-1,NA,CASSPTGFKAFF
TRBV5-6,NA,TRBJ2-5,NA,CASSLGPGEPETQYF
TRBV11-3,NA,TRBJ2-7,NA,CASSNTYEQYF
TRBV7-9,NA,TRBJ1-4,NA,CASSWQGWTNEKLFF
TRBV9,NA,TRBJ2-5,NA,CASSVGAARETQYF
TRBV7-3,NA,TRBJ2-7,TRBD2,CASSRSGGTYEQYF
TRBV20-1,NA,TRBJ2-5,TRBD2,CSAGSGGTQYF
TRBV5-1,NA,TRBJ2-1,TRBD2,CASSRGPREGDEQFF
TRBV29-1,NA,TRBJ1-5,TRBD1,CSVVSGTGVGQPQHF
TRBV7-9,NA,TRBJ2-7,TRBD2,CASSPTGTSGGAAYEQYF
TRBV7-9,few,TRBJ1-1,NA,CASSPYVQNEAFF
TRBV5-1,NA,TRBJ2-1,NA,CASSLELITPNEQFF
TRBV6-5,NA,TRBJ2-1,NA,CASRGIGTLHDEQFF
TRBV11-3,NA,TRBJ1-1,TRBD1,CASSLGQGEAFF
TRBV9,NA,TRBJ1-6,NA,CASSVAAGQGGSPLHF
TRBV10-3,few,TRBJ1-1,NA,CAIRQGGDTEAFF
TRBV28,once,TRBJ1-2,NA,CASSFTDHRETYGYTF
TRBV7-2,NA,TRBJ2-1,NA,CASTLGGNEQFF
TRBV10-1,NA,TRBJ2-5,TRBD1,CASSDRGLQETQYF
TRBV5-4,once,TRBJ2-5,TRBD1,CASSSIGTGQETQYF
TRBV6-6,NA,TRBJ1-5,NA,CASSPRQSNQPQHF
TRBV13,NA,TRBJ2-5,TRBD2,CASSFELAGQETQYF
TRBV7-8,NA,TRBJ2-7,NA,CASSLLLSLEQYF
TRBV28,NA,TRBJ2-7,NA,CASRPVTPISEQYF
TRBV5-1,NA,TRBJ2-1,TRBD2,CASSSKGLAGYNEQFF
TRBV11-2,once,TRBJ2-1,TRBD2,CASSSDIGTRPYNEQFF
TRBV6-5,NA,TRBJ2-3,TRBD1,CASRPGQAADTQYF
TRBV7-9,NA,TRBJ1-1,TRBD1,CASSTRDREVGTEAFF
TRBV7-9,NA,TRBJ2-1,TRBD1,CASSPSTGTGGSHYDEQFF
TRBV9,NA,TRBJ2-1,NA,CASSVDSYHNEQFF